This T cell receptor beta chain is from a study of PD-L1 blockade in urothelial cancer. Study-level background: Patients with male sex and bladder-origin urothelial cancer accounted for about 85% of the roughly 30 enrolled. The patients had undergone anywhere from 0 to 3 prior chemotherapy regimens. Blood was tested 3 weeks (second dose) and 6 weeks into treatment.

Repertoires were generated with immunoSEQ multiplex PCR, while TCRdb's copy carries only in-frame clones and drops some. The sample contains around 120,000 clones, roughly 88% of which appear only once. This clone was detected once. The CDR3 is made up of 14 amino acids. Unmatched junction bases numbered 5, after V lost 2 bases and J lost 8 bases. Germline V gene lookup returns CDR1 GTSNPN and CDR2 SVGIG (reference sequence). The sample consisted of PBMCs, taken around atezolizumab (anti-PD-L1) treatment. The TCR comes from a man aged 45 to 65 with urothelial cancer. The rearrangement uses TRBV30 and TRBJ1-4; 10 nucleotides align to TRBD1. DNA for the CDR3: TGTGCCTGGAGTACCGGGACAGGGGACGAAAAACTGTTTTTT. This codes for CAWSTGTGDEKLFF.